The source of this TCR beta chain is a study of CD8 T cells in ankylosing spondylitis. This CDR3 has 14 residues. CDR1 is LGHNA and CDR2 is YSLEER in the germline V gene. The ends were cut back, 2 bases at V and 4 bases at J, with 11 bases in the middle. One entry per CDR3 protein, called by TCRdb with MiXCR from the 5' RACE reads. Found here are approximately 400,000 distinct CDR3 sequences, roughly a sixth of them singletons; the top ten hold 1%. Whole-study results and caveats: In ankylosing spondylitis blood, a motif of eight highly homologous TCR beta variants appeared characteristic.

This clonotype was observed a few times. The antigen remains unidentified. The sequenced material came from blood, either unsorted or a sorted T cell fraction (not recorded which). J is TRBJ1-1 and V is TRBV4-3; maybe TRBD1 (6 bases). This TCR derives from a male donor with ankylosing spondylitis. Here the CDR3 DNA reads TGCGCCAGCAGCCAACTTACAGGGAGCACTGAAGCTTTCTTT. It codes for CASSQLTGSTEAFF.